This is a list of T cell receptor beta chains from one sample in a study of memory CD4+ T cells and cytomegalovirus serostatus. Here immunoSEQ multiplex PCR was the method, and the copy in TCRdb shows in-frame clones only, minus some. This sample has 55,000 to 80,000 clones, with approximately 80% found just once. The sequencing sample was made of memory CD4+ T cells from blood. The receptors originated from an adult in good health and CMV-seropositive. The CDR3 runs from the conserved cysteine through the conserved F or W. The D gene is left open where the match is weak. A clone size is listed for some rows: how often the clone was seen (once, few, many), or a class if it is expanded.

>TRBV11-3|NA|TRBJ1-3|NA
CASSLTGSGNTIYF
TGTGCCAGCAGCCTCACAGGGTCTGGAAACACCATATATTTT
>TRBV5-6|NA|TRBJ2-7|NA
CASSRQVPYEQYF
TGTGCCAGCAGCAGACAGGTTCCCTACGAGCAGTACTTC
>TRBV6-1|NA|TRBJ2-1|NA
CASTLGGNEQFF
TGTGCCAGCACCCTTGGGGGCAATGAGCAGTTCTTC
>TRBV30|NA|TRBJ1-3|NA
CAWSSGGSGNTIYF
TGTGCCTGGAGTAGCGGGGGGTCCGGAAACACCATATATTTT
>TRBV5-1|NA|TRBJ2-3|NA
CASSYEGLTDTQYF
TGCGCCAGCAGCTATGAGGGACTCACAGATACGCAGTATTTT
>TRBV4-1|NA|TRBJ2-5|NA
CASSPGVQETQYF
TGCGCCAGCAGCCCCGGGGTCCAAGAGACCCAGTACTTC
>TRBV7-9|NA|TRBJ2-7|once
CASSFSGGYEQYF
TGTGCCAGCAGCTTCTCCGGGGGTTACGAGCAGTACTTC
>TRBV7-9|TRBD1|TRBJ1-3|NA
CASSGGTGSSGNTIYF
TGTGCCAGCAGCGGGGGGACAGGGAGCTCTGGAAACACCATATATTTT
>TRBV18|NA|TRBJ2-3|NA
CASSIDFQGTDTQYF
TGTGCCAGCTCAATAGACTTCCAAGGCACAGATACGCAGTATTTT
>TRBV6-1|NA|TRBJ1-3|NA
CASSEVGLTASSGNTIYF
TGTGCCAGCAGTGAAGTGGGGTTGACAGCGAGCTCTGGAAACACCATATATTTT
>TRBV9|NA|TRBJ1-3|NA
CASSSHSGNTIYF
TGTGCCAGCAGCTCCCACAGTGGAAACACCATATATTTT
>TRBV7-2|NA|TRBJ2-5|NA
CASSLASTGQETQYF
TGTGCCAGCAGCTTAGCGTCGACAGGACAAGAGACCCAGTACTTC
>TRBV5-4|NA|TRBJ1-3|once
CASSPRVGALGNTIYF
TGTGCCAGCAGCCCCAGGGTAGGGGCCCTTGGAAACACCATATATTTT
>TRBV28|TRBD2|TRBJ2-5|NA
CASNAGGLAQETQYF
TGTGCCAGCAATGCCGGGGGACTAGCGCAAGAGACCCAGTACTTC
>TRBV9|TRBD2|TRBJ2-3|NA
CASSAVLAGSDTQYF
TGTGCCAGCAGCGCCGTACTAGCGGGATCAGATACGCAGTATTTT
>TRBV6-1|NA|TRBJ2-7|NA
CASSEGPQGYEQYF
TGTGCCAGCAGTGAAGGGCCACAGGGCTACGAGCAGTACTTC
>TRBV7-8|NA|TRBJ1-1|NA
CASSFDTEAFF
TGTGCCAGCAGCTTTGACACTGAAGCTTTCTTT
>TRBV15|NA|TRBJ2-6|NA
CATSRKGAGANVLTF
TGTGCCACCAGCAGAAAGGGGGCTGGGGCCAACGTCCTGACTTTC
>TRBV7-9|NA|TRBJ2-5|few
CASSLERVETQYF
TGTGCCAGCAGCTTAGAAAGGGTCGAGACCCAGTACTTC
>TRBV11-2|TRBD2|TRBJ2-1|once
CATSLLVGGDEQFF
TGTGCCACTTCGTTACTGGTGGGGGGGGATGAGCAGTTCTTC
>TRBV5-1|NA|TRBJ1-1|NA
CASSPREGTTEAFF
TGCGCCAGCAGCCCAAGAGAAGGGACCACTGAAGCTTTCTTT
>TRBV6-1|NA|TRBJ2-2|NA
CASSTQGHSGELFF
TGTGCCAGCAGTACTCAGGGCCATAGCGGGGAGCTGTTTTTT
>TRBV5-4|NA|TRBJ2-7|NA
CASSLALGRQYF
TGTGCCAGCAGCTTGGCCCTAGGTCGGCAGTACTTC
>TRBV7-9|NA|TRBJ1-6|NA
CASSATANRNSPLHF
TGTGCCAGCAGCGCGACTGCGAACCGTAATTCACCCCTCCACTTT
>TRBV5-6|NA|TRBJ2-1|NA
CASSLGEYSYNEQFF
TGTGCCAGCAGCTTGGGTGAGTACTCCTACAATGAGCAGTTCTTC
>TRBV6-1|TRBD2|TRBJ2-5|NA
CASRLTSHETQYF
TGTGCCAGCAGGTTGACTAGCCATGAGACCCAGTACTTC
>TRBV6-1|NA|TRBJ2-3|NA
CASSEGFTDTQYF
TGTGCCAGCAGTGAAGGATTCACAGATACGCAGTATTTT
>TRBV5-1|TRBD1|TRBJ1-1|NA
CASSWGQGAEAFF
TGCGCCAGCAGCTGGGGACAGGGGGCTGAAGCTTTCTTT
>TRBV9|NA|TRBJ1-5|NA
CASSGGPDGRQPQHF
TGTGCCAGCAGCGGAGGGCCGGATGGTAGACAGCCCCAGCATTTT
>TRBV5-6|NA|TRBJ2-1|NA
CASSAPQEQFF
TGTGCCAGCAGCGCGCCTCAGGAGCAGTTCTTC
>TRBV4-1|NA|TRBJ1-2|NA
CASSQMDKLARYGYTF
TGCGCCAGCAGCCAGATGGACAAATTGGCCCGCTATGGCTACACCTTC
>TRBV7-2|NA|TRBJ1-1|NA
CASSRKAPTELNTEAFF
TGTGCCAGCAGTCGAAAGGCCCCGACAGAATTGAACACTGAAGCTTTCTTT
>TRBV27|NA|TRBJ2-7|NA
CASGREVPLGEQYF
TGTGCCAGCGGCAGGGAGGTCCCTCTCGGGGAGCAGTACTTC